Listed here is a single T cell receptor (beta chain). Its antigen is still unknown. This sample is drawn from a study of T cells in localized non-small cell lung cancer. Study observations and caveats: Elevated blood T cell density was associated with longer overall survival. Heterogeneity remains possible, as sequencing covered one tumor region only. Peak T cell clonality was found in uninvolved adjacent lung, exceeding tumor. Turning up in adjacent lung were a median around 60 of the top 100 tumor clones.

The CDR3 sequence is 15 residues long. Germline V gene sequence: CDR1 MDHEN, CDR2 SYDVKM. Trimming stripped 6 bases from V and 5 bases from J, with 17 bases between. Sequencing was performed with immunoSEQ multiplex PCR; in TCRdb, only in-frame clones are kept and a portion is missing. The sample lists about 26,000 clones, over 70% seen once, with approximately 9.5% in the top ten. Sample: peripheral blood, taken before any cancer treatment. The clonotype originates from a man aged 35 to 70 with stage III squamous cell lung carcinoma. The chain links TRBV28 to TRBJ2-1; unclear D gene. The DNA for the CDR3 is TGTGCCAGCAGATCCTTCGTCGTAGCAAACAATGAGCAGTTCTTC. Translation gives CASRSFVVANNEQFF.